These T cell receptor beta chains were read from a single sample in a study of OX40 agonist ivuxolimab in advanced cancers. Method: immunoSEQ multiplex PCR; TCRdb's copy keeps in-frame clones and lacks some. Here the sample spans around 54,000 clones, around 93% being singletons. The input for sequencing was CD4+ or CD8+ T cells sorted from blood, taken in a trial of the OX40 agonist ivuxolimab. These receptors were collected from an adult with an advanced solid tumor such as melanoma, head and neck, liver or kidney cancer. CDR3s include the opening cysteine and the closing phenylalanine or tryptophan. Each record gives: clone size, D gene, V gene, J gene, CDR3 protein, CDR3 DNA. D genes are given only for firm matches. Rows give clone size only sometimes, using once, few, many, or a class for an expanded clone.

>-|TRBD1|TRBV4-3|TRBJ2-7
CASSHSVGTGDREQYF
TGCGCCAGCAGCCATTCCGTAGGGACAGGGGATCGGGAGCAGTACTTC
>-|-|TRBV9|TRBJ2-1
CASSVVGGGPYNEQFF
TGTGCCAGCAGCGTAGTTGGAGGGGGCCCTTACAATGAGCAGTTCTTC
>few|-|TRBV7-9|TRBJ1-5
CASSLEGQPQHF
TGTGCCAGCAGCTTGGAGGGGCAGCCCCAGCATTTT
>-|-|TRBV9|TRBJ1-5
CASSVGGYSNQPQHF
TGTGCCAGCAGCGTAGGAGGGTATAGCAATCAGCCCCAGCATTTT
>-|TRBD1|TRBV18|TRBJ1-2
CASSPGQGIPSSYTF
TGTGCCAGCTCACCAGGACAGGGGATCCCGTCAAGCTACACCTTC
>-|-|TRBV9|TRBJ1-1
CASSYSHRPNTEAFF
TGTGCCAGCAGCTACTCCCACAGGCCGAACACTGAAGCTTTCTTT
>-|-|TRBV11-2|TRBJ2-2
CASSLGPGELFF
TGTGCCAGCAGCTTAGGTCCCGGGGAGCTGTTTTTT
>-|-|TRBV6-6|TRBJ1-1
CASSYYSFMNTEAFF
TGTGCCAGCAGTTACTACAGTTTCATGAACACTGAAGCTTTCTTT
>once|-|TRBV7-6|TRBJ2-5
CASSFGFDSLSGETQYF
TGTGCCAGCAGCTTTGGATTCGACAGTCTGTCGGGAGAGACCCAGTACTTC
>-|-|TRBV19|TRBJ1-1
CASSKTGNTEAFF
TGTGCCAGTAGTAAAACAGGGAACACTGAAGCTTTCTTT
>-|-|TRBV28|TRBJ1-5
CASSLGRENQPQHF
TGTGCCAGCAGTTTAGGGCGGGAAAATCAGCCCCAGCATTTT
>-|-|TRBV29-1|TRBJ1-2
CSVEGDTFYGYTF
TGCAGCGTTGAAGGGGACACCTTCTATGGCTACACCTTC
>-|-|TRBV19|TRBJ2-7
CASRAWSSSYEQYF
TGTGCCAGTAGAGCTTGGAGTAGCTCCTACGAGCAGTACTTC
>-|TRBD1|TRBV19|TRBJ1-1
CASSIVTGRAFF
TGTGCCAGTAGTATCGTGACAGGGAGAGCTTTCTTT
>once|-|TRBV2|TRBJ1-2
CAKDSDNYGYTF
TGTGCCAAGGACAGCGATAACTATGGCTACACCTTC
>-|-|TRBV27|TRBJ1-1
CASSFSTALNTEAFF
TGTGCCAGCAGTTTCAGTACAGCACTAAACACTGAAGCTTTCTTT
>-|-|TRBV27|TRBJ1-1
CASSLAGGRGEGEAFF
TGTGCCAGCAGTTTAGCCGGTGGCAGGGGTGAAGGTGAAGCTTTCTTT
>-|TRBD1|TRBV10-3|TRBJ1-1
CAISSGQGNTEAFF
TGTGCCATCAGTAGCGGACAGGGGAACACTGAAGCTTTCTTT
>-|-|TRBV15|TRBJ2-3
CATSREASGTDTQYF
TGTGCCACCAGCAGAGAGGCTAGCGGCACAGATACGCAGTATTTT
>-|TRBD2|TRBV7-9|TRBJ2-3
CASSFPWGGISTDTQYF
TGTGCCAGCAGCTTCCCGTGGGGGGGGATTAGCACAGATACGCAGTATTTT
>once|TRBD1|TRBV28|TRBJ2-3
CASTQQGPNTDTQYF
TGTGCCAGCACCCAACAGGGGCCCAACACAGATACGCAGTATTTT
>-|-|TRBV7-9|TRBJ2-7
CASSSDSSSYEQYF
TGTGCCAGCAGTTCTGACAGCAGCTCCTACGAGCAGTACTTC
>-|-|TRBV11-2|TRBJ1-6
CASAGWNSPLHF
TGTGCCAGCGCGGGGTGGAATTCACCCCTCCACTTT
>once|-|TRBV6-5|TRBJ2-7
CASMPGPYEQYF
TGTGCCAGCATGCCGGGCCCCTACGAGCAGTACTTC
>-|-|TRBV13|TRBJ1-4
CASSIMGITNEKLFF
TGTGCCAGCAGCATTATGGGGATAACTAATGAAAAACTGTTTTTT
>-|TRBD1|TRBV28|TRBJ2-3
CASSHYTDRVDTQYF
TGTGCCAGCAGTCATTACACGGACAGGGTAGATACGCAGTATTTT
>-|TRBD1|TRBV9|TRBJ1-1
CASSVADDRGLGTEAFF
TGTGCCAGCAGCGTAGCTGACGACAGGGGGCTGGGAACTGAAGCTTTCTTT
>-|-|TRBV4-3|TRBJ1-1
CASSDTENTEAFF
TGCGCCAGCAGCGATACAGAGAACACTGAAGCTTTCTTT